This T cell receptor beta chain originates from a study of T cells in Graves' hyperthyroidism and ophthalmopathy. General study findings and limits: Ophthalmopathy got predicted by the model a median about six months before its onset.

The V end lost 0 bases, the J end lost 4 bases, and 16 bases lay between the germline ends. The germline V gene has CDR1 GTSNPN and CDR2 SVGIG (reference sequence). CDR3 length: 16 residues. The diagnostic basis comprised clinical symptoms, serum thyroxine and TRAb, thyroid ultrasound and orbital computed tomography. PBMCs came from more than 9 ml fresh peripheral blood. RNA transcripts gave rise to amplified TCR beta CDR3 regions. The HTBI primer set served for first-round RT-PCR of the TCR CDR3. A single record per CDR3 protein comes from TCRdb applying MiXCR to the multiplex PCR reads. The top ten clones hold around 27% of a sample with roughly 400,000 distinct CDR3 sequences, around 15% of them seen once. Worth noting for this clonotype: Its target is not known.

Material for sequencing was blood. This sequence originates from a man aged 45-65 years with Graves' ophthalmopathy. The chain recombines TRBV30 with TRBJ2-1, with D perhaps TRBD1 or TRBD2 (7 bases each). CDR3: CAWSVQGLAVYNEQFF. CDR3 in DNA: TGTGCCTGGAGTGTACAGGGGCTAGCGGTTTACAATGAGCAGTTCTTC. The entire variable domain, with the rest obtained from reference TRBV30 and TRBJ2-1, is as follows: SQTIHQWPATLVQPVGSPLSLECTVEGTSNPNLYWYRQAAGRGLQLLFYSVGIGQISSEVPQNLSASRPQDRQFILSSKKLLLSDSGFYLCAWSVQGLAVYNEQFFGPGTRLTVL.